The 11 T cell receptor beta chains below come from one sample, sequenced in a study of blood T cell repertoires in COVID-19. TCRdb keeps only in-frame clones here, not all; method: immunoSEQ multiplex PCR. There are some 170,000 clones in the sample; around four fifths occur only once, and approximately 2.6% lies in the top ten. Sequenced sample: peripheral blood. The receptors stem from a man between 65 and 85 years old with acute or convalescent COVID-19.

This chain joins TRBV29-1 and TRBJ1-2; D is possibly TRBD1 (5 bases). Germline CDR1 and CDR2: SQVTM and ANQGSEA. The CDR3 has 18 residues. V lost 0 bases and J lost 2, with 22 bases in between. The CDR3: CSVEDLNRFRGINYGYTF. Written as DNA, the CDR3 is TGCAGCGTTGAAGATCTTAATCGTTTTAGGGGCATAAACTATGGCTACACCTTC.

The chain's CDR3 is CASSSPGQGRSSYEQYF. The CDR3 DNA reads TGCGCCAGCAGCTCACCGGGACAGGGAAGGAGCTCCTACGAGCAGTACTTC. The chain combines TRBV5-1 with TRBJ2-7, with TRBD1 identical over 9 bases. Germline V gives CDR1 SGHRS, CDR2 YFSETQ. After removal of 3 bases from V and 0 bases from J, the junction contained 10 bases not matched to a gene. This CDR3 region has 17 residues.

CDR3 sequence reads: CSVAGGTFLSEQFF. In nucleotides, the CDR3 is TGCAGCGTTGCGGGGGGTACTTTCCTTAGTGAGCAGTTCTTC. The genes are TRBV29-1 and TRBJ2-1; TRBD2 agrees at 7 bases. Looked up from germline, CDR1 is SQVTM and CDR2 is ANQGSEA. Trimming took 4 bases from V and 9 from J; bases not matched to a gene: 12. The CDR3 is 14 amino acids.

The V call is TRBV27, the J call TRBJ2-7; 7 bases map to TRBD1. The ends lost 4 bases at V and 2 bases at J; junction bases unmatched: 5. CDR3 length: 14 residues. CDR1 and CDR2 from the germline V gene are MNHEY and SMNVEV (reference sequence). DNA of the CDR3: TGTGCCAGCAGTTCCTGGGACAGCACCTACGAGCAGTACTTC. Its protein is CASSSWDSTYEQYF.

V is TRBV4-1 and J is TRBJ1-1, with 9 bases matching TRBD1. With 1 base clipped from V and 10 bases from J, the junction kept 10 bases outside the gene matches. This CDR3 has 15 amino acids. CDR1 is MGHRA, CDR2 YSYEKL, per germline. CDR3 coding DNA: TGCGCCAGCAGCCAAGTATCGGGACAGGGCCGTACAGCTTTCTTT. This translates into CASSQVSGQGRTAFF.

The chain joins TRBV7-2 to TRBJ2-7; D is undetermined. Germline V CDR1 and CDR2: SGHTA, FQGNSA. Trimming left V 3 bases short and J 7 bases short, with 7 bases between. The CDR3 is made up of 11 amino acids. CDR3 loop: CASSFREEQYF. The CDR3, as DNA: TGTGCCAGCAGCTTTAGAGAGGAGCAGTACTTC.

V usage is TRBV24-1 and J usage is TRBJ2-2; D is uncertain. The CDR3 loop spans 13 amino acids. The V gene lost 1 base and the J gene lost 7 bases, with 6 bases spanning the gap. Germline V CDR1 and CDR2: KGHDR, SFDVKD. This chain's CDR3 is CATSDFGGGELFF. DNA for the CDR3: TGTGCCACCAGTGATTTCGGCGGCGGGGAGCTGTTTTTT.

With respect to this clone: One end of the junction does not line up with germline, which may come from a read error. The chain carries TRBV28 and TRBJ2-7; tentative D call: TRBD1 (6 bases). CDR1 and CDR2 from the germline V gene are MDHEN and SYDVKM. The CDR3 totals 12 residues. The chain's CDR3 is CASPQQGTPTRF. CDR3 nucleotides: TGTGCCAGCCCCCAACAGGGAACCCCTACACGCTTC.

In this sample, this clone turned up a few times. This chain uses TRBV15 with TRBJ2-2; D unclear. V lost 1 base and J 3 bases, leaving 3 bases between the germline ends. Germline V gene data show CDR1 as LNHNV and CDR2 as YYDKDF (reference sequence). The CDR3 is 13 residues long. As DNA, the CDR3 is TGTGCCACCAGCAGAGCGGACACCGGGGAGCTGTTTTTT. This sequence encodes CATSRADTGELFF.

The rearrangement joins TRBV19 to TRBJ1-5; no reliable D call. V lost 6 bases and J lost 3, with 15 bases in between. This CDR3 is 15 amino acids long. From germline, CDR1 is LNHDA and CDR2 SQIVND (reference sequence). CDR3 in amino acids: CASSRRSGNNQPQHF. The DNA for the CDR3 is TGTGCCAGTAGCAGACGGAGCGGAAACAATCAGCCCCAGCATTTT.

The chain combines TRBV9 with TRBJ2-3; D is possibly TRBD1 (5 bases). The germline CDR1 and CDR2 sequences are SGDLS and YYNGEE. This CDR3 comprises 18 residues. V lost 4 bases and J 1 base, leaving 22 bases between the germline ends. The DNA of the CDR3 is TGTGCCAGCAGCAAAAGCTATCCGGGCAGGGCGCGCACAGATACGCAGTATTTT. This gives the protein CASSKSYPGRARTDTQYF.